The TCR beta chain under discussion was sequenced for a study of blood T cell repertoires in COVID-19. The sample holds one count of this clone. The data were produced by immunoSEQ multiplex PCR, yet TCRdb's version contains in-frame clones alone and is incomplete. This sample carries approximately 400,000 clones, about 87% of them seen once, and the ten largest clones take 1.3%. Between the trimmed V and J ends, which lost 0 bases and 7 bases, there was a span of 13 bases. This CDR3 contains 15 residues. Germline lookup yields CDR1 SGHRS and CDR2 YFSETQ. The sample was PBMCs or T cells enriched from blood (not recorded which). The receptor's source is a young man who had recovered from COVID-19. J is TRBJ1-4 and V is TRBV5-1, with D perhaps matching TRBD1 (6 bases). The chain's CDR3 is CASSLVQGGGEKLFF. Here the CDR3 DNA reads TGCGCCAGCAGCTTGGTACAGGGTGGAGGTGAAAAACTGTTTTTT.